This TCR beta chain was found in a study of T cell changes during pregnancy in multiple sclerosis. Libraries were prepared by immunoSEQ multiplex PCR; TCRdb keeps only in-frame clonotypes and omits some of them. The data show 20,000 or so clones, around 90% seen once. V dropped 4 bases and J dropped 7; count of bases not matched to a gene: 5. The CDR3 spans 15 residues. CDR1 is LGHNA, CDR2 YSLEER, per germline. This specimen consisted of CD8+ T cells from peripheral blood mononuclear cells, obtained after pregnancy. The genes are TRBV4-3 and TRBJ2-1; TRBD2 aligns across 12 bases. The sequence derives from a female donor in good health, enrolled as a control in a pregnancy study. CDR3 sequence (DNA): TGCGCCAGCAGCCGAGATGGACTAGCGGGGAATGAGCAGTTCTTC. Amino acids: CASSRDGLAGNEQFF.